The T cell receptor beta chain under discussion was sequenced for a study of blood T cell repertoires in COVID-19. Across the study: T cells, B-cell-depleted T cells, or PBMCs provided the cDNA or gDNA that served as material.

Those who participated ranged in age from about 18 to 89 years and resided in about two dozen US areas. Cohorts were assigned according to the clinical history that participants reported. This CDR3 spans 15 amino acids. V shed 1 base and J shed 3 bases, with 11 bases lying between them. Germline V lookup: CDR1 SGHTS, CDR2 YDEGEE. TCRdb keeps only in-frame clones here, not all; method: immunoSEQ multiplex PCR. The sample has around 150,000 clones, approximately 80% seen once. The rearrangement links TRBV5-8 to TRBJ2-1; D is undetermined. This TCR was sampled from a woman between 55 and 75 years old who had recovered from COVID-19. The specimen sequenced was PBMCs or T cells enriched from blood (not recorded which). The DNA of the CDR3 is TGTGCCAGCAGCTTGCTACGAGAAGTCTACAATGAGCAGTTCTTC. It specifies CASSLLREVYNEQFF.